Listed here are 32 T cell receptor beta chains from one sample, sequenced in a study of shared clonotypes between healthy human individuals. TCRdb keeps only in-frame clones here, not all; method: immunoSEQ multiplex PCR. The repertoire holds some 2.1 million clones, approximately 95% seen once, with more than 0.1% in the top ten. The sequenced sample consisted of naive CD4+ T cells sorted from blood. Subset in this sample: CD45RA+ positively selected. Every receptor here comes from a man younger than 35 in good health.

The rearrangement joins TRBV28 to TRBJ2-6; 7 positions agree with TRBD1. V shed 10 bases and J 2 bases; nucleotides not matched to a gene: 11. The CDR3 contains 16 residues. Germline V lookup: CDR1 MDHEN, CDR2 SYDVKM. The CDR3 sequence is CAIGGQEETGANVLTF. CDR3 DNA: TGTGCCATCGGAGGACAGGAGGAAACTGGGGCCAACGTCCTGACTTTC.

The V and J genes are TRBV5-1 and TRBJ1-4; D not certain. CDR1 is SGHRS and CDR2 is YFSETQ in the germline V gene. CDR3 size: 14 residues. Deletions cut 4 bases from V and 3 bases from J, with 10 bases between. Here the CDR3 DNA reads TGCGCCAGCAGCCGCGGCGATCCTAATGAAAAACTGTTTTTT. Amino acid sequence: CASSRGDPNEKLFF.

This chain joins TRBV10-1 and TRBJ2-2; D gene unclear. The V gene's germline CDR1 is WNHNN and CDR2 SYGVQD (reference sequence). The CDR3 runs to 15 residues. V was pared by 4 bases and J by 1 base, with 10 bases between. The CDR3 protein is CASSGQVGNTGELFF. CDR3 DNA sequence: TGCGCCAGCAGTGGGCAGGTTGGGAACACCGGGGAGCTGTTTTTT.

This clone has just one count. This sequence joins TRBV4-1 and TRBJ1-3, with D perhaps TRBD1 (5 bases). V was cut by 0 bases and J by 1 base, with 7 bases left in between. CDR1 and CDR2 from the germline V gene are MGHRA and YSYEKL. The CDR3 covers 15 residues. In DNA, the CDR3 is TGCGCCAGCAGCCAAGATGGGGGGTCTGGAAACACCATATATTTT. Protein product: CASSQDGGSGNTIYF.

The chain couples TRBV28 to TRBJ2-7; D remains ambiguous. V was cut by 5 bases and J by 0 bases, with 11 bases left in between. Germline CDR1 and CDR2: MDHEN and SYDVKM. This CDR3 contains 14 residues. The CDR3: CASSPPRSSYEQYF. DNA of the CDR3: TGTGCCAGCAGTCCCCCCCGTAGCTCCTACGAGCAGTACTTC. Drawing the rest from reference TRBV28 and TRBJ2-7, the complete variable domain is DVKVTQSSRYLVKRTGEKVFLECVQDMDHENMFWYRQDPGLGLRLIYFSYDVKMKEKGDIPEGYSVSREKKERFSLILESASTNQTSMYLCASSPPRSSYEQYFGPGTRLTVT.

This sequence joins TRBV18 and TRBJ2-7, with D unresolved. The V and J ends lost 6 bases and 5 bases respectively, with 14 bases between them. The CDR3 sequence is 13 residues long. Germline CDR1 reads KGHSH; CDR2 reads LQKENI. The CDR3 sequence: CASSLATVNEQYF. CDR3 DNA sequence: TGTGCCAGCTCCCTCGCAACGGTAAACGAGCAGTACTTC.

The chain employs TRBV9 and TRBJ2-7, with 8 bases lining up with TRBD2. V shed 0 bases and J 2 bases; nucleotides not matched to a gene: 4. The CDR3 is made up of 15 amino acids. Germline CDR1 is SGDLS and CDR2 is YYNGEE. CDR3 nucleotide sequence: TGTGCCAGCAGCGTAGGGAGTAGCGGGGCCTACGAGCAGTACTTC. Translation gives CASSVGSSGAYEQYF.

The J gene is TRBJ2-1, the V gene TRBV7-9, with 7 bases that match TRBD1. The CDR3 is 18 residues long. CDR1 SEHNR and CDR2 FQNEAQ come from the germline V gene (reference sequence). The trim removed 6 bases at V and 5 bases at J, leaving 19 bases unmatched. The CDR3 reads CASRLVDLSEGGHNEQFF. CDR3 sequence (DNA): TGTGCCAGCAGACTCGTCGACTTGAGTGAAGGGGGCCACAATGAGCAGTTCTTC.

V gene TRBV28 combines with J gene TRBJ1-1, with 10 bases matching TRBD1. The CDR3 sequence is 16 residues long. V trimming: 6 bases; J trimming: 1 base; junction bases outside the gene matches: 8. Germline loops: CDR1 MDHEN, CDR2 SYDVKM. CDR3 in amino acids: CASSSTGTGANTEAFF. CDR3 in DNA: TGTGCCAGCAGCTCCACCGGGACAGGGGCGAACACTGAAGCTTTCTTT.

The chain has TRBV10-3 and TRBJ2-1, with TRBD2 matching 9 bases. Germline V CDR1 and CDR2: ENHRY, SYGVKD. There are 17 residues in the CDR3. The J segment lost 1 base and the V segment lost 6 bases, leaving 10 bases of the junction unmatched. The CDR3 bases are TGTGCCATCAGAGGGGGTTTTCTAGCGGGGTCCTACAATGAGCAGTTCTTC. Its translation: CAIRGGFLAGSYNEQFF.

A note on this clone: The same CDR3 can be traced to other DNA sequences in this sample. The rearrangement links TRBV11-2 to TRBJ2-5; D not resolved. The germline V gene encodes CDR1 SGHAT and CDR2 FQNNGV. This CDR3 comprises 13 residues. Trimming stripped 1 base from V and 4 bases from J, with 7 bases between. CDR3 region: CASSLGRRETQYF. The CDR3 coding sequence is TGTGCCAGCAGCTTAGGCAGAAGAGAGACCCAGTACTTC.

This clone was seen just once. The V and J genes are TRBV6-5 and TRBJ2-7, with D perhaps TRBD1 (5 bases). Trimming removed 0 bases at V and 2 bases at J, with 11 bases between. From germline, CDR1 is MNHEY and CDR2 SVGAGI. The CDR3 spans 15 residues. The CDR3 sequence: CASSYSPTGTYEQYF. CDR3 nucleotides: TGTGCCAGCAGTTACTCTCCTACAGGTACCTACGAGCAGTACTTC.

The chain carries TRBV7-6 and TRBJ2-2, with 7 bases aligning to TRBD2. The junction had 6 bases not matched to a gene; V was cut back by 4 bases and J by 7 bases. CDR3 length: 14 residues. Per the germline V gene, CDR1 is SGHVS and CDR2 is FNYEAQ. CDR3 bases: TGTGCCAGCAGCTCGGGACTATCGATCGGGGAGCTGTTTTTT. This encodes CASSSGLSIGELFF.

This clone has a handful of counts. A much more abundant neighbour one base away suggests this may be a read error. Other DNA sequences in the same sample also yield this CDR3. The gene calls are TRBV5-4 and TRBJ2-5; no definite D call. Germline CDR1 and CDR2: SGHNT and YYREEE (reference sequence). This CDR3 comprises 11 residues. The V gene lost 2 bases and the J gene lost 2 bases, with 1 base spanning the gap. The CDR3 reads CASSFQETQYF. In nucleotides, the CDR3 is TGTGCCAGCAGCTTTCAAGAGACCCAGTACTTC.

The chain combines TRBV7-2 with TRBJ1-1, with unresolved D. From germline, CDR1 is SGHTA and CDR2 FQGNSA. Trimming removed 3 bases at V and 8 bases at J, with 19 bases between. The CDR3 consists of 15 residues. CDR3: CASSFTGIPTTEAFF. The CDR3 bases are TGTGCCAGCAGCTTTACCGGGATCCCAACTACAGAAGCTTTCTTT.

The chain combines TRBV5-4 with TRBJ1-6, with TRBD1 matching 8 bases. Germline V lookup: CDR1 SGHNT, CDR2 YYREEE (reference sequence). This CDR3 is 17 amino acids long. V shed 0 bases and J 4 bases; nucleotides not matched to a gene: 6. The CDR3 region is CASSLGQGLVYNSPLHF. DNA for the CDR3: TGTGCCAGCAGCTTGGGACAGGGGTTGGTATATAATTCACCCCTCCACTTT.

V usage is TRBV18 and J usage is TRBJ1-5; D remains ambiguous. The V and J ends lost 3 bases and 0 bases respectively, with 6 bases between them. The CDR3 covers 14 residues. The germline V gene encodes CDR1 KGHSH and CDR2 LQKENI. CDR3 nucleotides: TGTGCCAGCTCACCGACCCCTAGCAATCAGCCCCAGCATTTT. It codes for CASSPTPSNQPQHF. The full variable domain, its missing parts supplied by reference TRBV18 and TRBJ1-5, is NAGVMQNPRHLVRRRGQEARLRCSPMKGHSHVYWYRQLPEEGLKFMVYLQKENIIDESGMPKERFSAEFPKEGPSILRIQQVVRGDSAAYFCASSPTPSNQPQHFGDGTRLSIL.

The rearrangement uses TRBV30 and TRBJ2-7; no definite D call. CDR1 and CDR2 (germline): GTSNPN, SVGIG (reference sequence). The CDR3 runs to 16 residues. V lost 0 bases and J lost 2, with 17 bases in between. The CDR3 region has the DNA TGTGCCTGGAGTGTACCCCCAGTACTGGCTCCCTACGAGCAGTACTTC. It translates to CAWSVPPVLAPYEQYF.

This chain links TRBV21-1 with TRBJ2-7; the DNA was not used to check the table's D call, TRBD1. TRBV21-1 is reported as a pseudogene. This CDR3 has 13 amino acids. The CDR3 reads CASSLETGYEQYF. As DNA, the CDR3 is TGTGCCAGCAGCCTAGAGACAGGCTACGAGCAGTACTTC.

Written as DNA, the CDR3 is TGTGCCAGCAGCCAAGGCACAGGACAGCGTGGCTACACCTTC. It is translated as CASSQGTGQRGYTF. V and J are TRBV14 and TRBJ1-2, with a weak D call TRBD1 (6 bases). The CDR3 is 14 residues long. From germline, CDR1 is SGHDN and CDR2 FVKESK. V was clipped by 1 base and J by 7 bases, with 13 bases between them.

V usage is TRBV6-6 and J usage is TRBJ2-2; D is unclear. V lost 5 bases and J lost 10, with 5 bases in between. Looked up from germline, CDR1 is MNHNY and CDR2 is SVGAGI (reference sequence). The CDR3 consists of 10 residues. The CDR3 coding sequence is TGTGCCAGCAGTCTAAAGGAGCTGTTTTTT. Its translation is CASSLKELFF.

The rearrangement uses TRBV30 and TRBJ2-5; D might be TRBD1 (6 bases). CDR3 size: 13 residues. Germline values: CDR1 GTSNPN, CDR2 SVGIG (reference sequence). The V end lost 3 bases, the J end lost 2 bases, and 10 bases lay between the germline ends. CDR3 nucleotide sequence: TGTGCCTGGAGACAGGGTTTACAAGAGACCCAGTACTTC. Translation gives CAWRQGLQETQYF.

The CDR3 loop reads CAWEQGSNQPQHF. The CDR3 DNA is TGTGCCTGGGAACAGGGCTCCAATCAGCCCCAGCATTTT. This chain joins TRBV30 and TRBJ1-5; possible D gene TRBD1, 6 bases. Looked up from germline, CDR1 is GTSNPN and CDR2 is SVGIG (reference sequence). CDR3 size: 13 residues. V gave up 5 bases and J gave up 3 bases, with 11 bases separating them.

CDR3 in DNA: TGTGCCAGCGCCCCACCGGGACAGGGCCAGAACACCATATATTTT. Amino acids: CASAPPGQGQNTIYF. The chain links TRBV28 to TRBJ1-3; 9 bases map to TRBD1. This CDR3 has 15 residues. CDR1 and CDR2 from the germline V gene are MDHEN and SYDVKM. V shed 8 bases, J shed 7 bases, and the junction held 12 bases outside the gene matches. The full variable domain, its missing parts supplied by reference TRBV28 and TRBJ1-3, is DVKVTQSSRYLVKRTGEKVFLECVQDMDHENMFWYRQDPGLGLRLIYFSYDVKMKEKGDIPEGYSVSREKKERFSLILESASTNQTSMYLCASAPPGQGQNTIYFGEGSWLTVV.

The chain couples TRBV5-1 to TRBJ1-3; the D is unclear. Germline CDR1 is SGHRS and CDR2 is YFSETQ. Trimming removed 6 bases at V and 2 bases at J, with 12 bases between. The CDR3 is 14 amino acids. CDR3 residues: CASTSGSTGNTIYF. The CDR3 DNA reads TGCGCCAGCACCTCGGGGAGTACTGGAAACACCATATATTTT.

CDR3 region: CASSLRGGPETQYF. The CDR3, as DNA: TGTGCCAGCAGCTTACGAGGGGGACCCGAGACCCAGTACTTC. V gene TRBV7-2 combines with J gene TRBJ2-5; D is perhaps TRBD1 (6 bases). CDR3 size: 14 residues. Per germline, CDR1 SGHTA and CDR2 FQGNSA. With 2 bases removed from V and 5 bases from J, the gap between germline ends came to 12 bases. The whole variable domain, filled in from reference TRBV7-2 and TRBJ2-5, reads GAGVSQSPSNKVTEKGKDVELRCDPISGHTALYWYRQSLGQGLEFLIYFQGNSAPDKSGLPSDRFSAERTGGSVSTLTIQRTQQEDSAVYLCASSLRGGPETQYFGPGTRLLVL.

The gene calls are TRBV4-1 and TRBJ1-1; 11 bases fit TRBD1. V lost 3 bases and J lost 8; bases outside the gene matches: 8. The CDR3 is made up of 15 amino acids. Germline V gene data show CDR1 as MGHRA and CDR2 as YSYEKL. The chain's CDR3 is CASSHSLRTGGEAFF. Here the CDR3 DNA reads TGCGCCAGCAGCCATTCTCTTCGGACAGGGGGCGAAGCTTTCTTT.

The chain joins TRBV7-2 to TRBJ2-1, with TRBD2 identical over 7 bases. The CDR3 extends over 14 amino acids. After removal of 5 bases from V and 7 bases from J, the junction contained 8 bases not matched to a gene. Germline-derived CDR1 and CDR2 are SGHTA and FQGNSA. The CDR3 reads CASSRTSSGNEQFF. The CDR3 coding sequence is TGTGCCAGCAGCCGGACTAGTAGTGGGAATGAGCAGTTCTTC. Using reference TRBV7-2 and TRBJ2-1 for the parts outside the CDR3, the full variable domain is GAGVSQSPSNKVTEKGKDVELRCDPISGHTALYWYRQSLGQGLEFLIYFQGNSAPDKSGLPSDRFSAERTGGSVSTLTIQRTQQEDSAVYLCASSRTSSGNEQFFGPGTRLTVL.

This chain joins TRBV9 and TRBJ1-6; D perhaps matches TRBD1 (6 bases). This CDR3 contains 17 residues. Germline V lookup: CDR1 SGDLS, CDR2 YYNGEE. V was pared by 4 bases and J by 7 bases, with 21 bases between. DNA for the CDR3: TGTGCCAGCAGCCCCCTACAGGGTATTTCCAAAAATTCACCCCTCCACTTT. This translates into CASSPLQGISKNSPLHF.

The chain links TRBV7-6 to TRBJ1-3; D gene uncertain. Germline V lookup: CDR1 SGHVS, CDR2 FNYEAQ. Deletions cut 1 base from V and 2 bases from J, with 9 bases between. The CDR3 runs 15 residues. The CDR3 nucleotides are TGTGCCAGCAGCTTAGGACCTTTGCCTGGAAACACCATATATTTT. As protein: CASSLGPLPGNTIYF.

The chain uses TRBV4-1 and TRBJ2-3, with 12 nucleotides matching TRBD1. The CDR3 contains 17 residues. CDR1 and CDR2 (germline): MGHRA, YSYEKL. V shed 4 bases, J shed 4 bases, and the junction held 9 bases outside the gene matches. CDR3 amino acids: CASSPLSGTGGSDTQYF. The CDR3 DNA reads as TGCGCCAGCAGCCCTCTTTCCGGGACAGGGGGCTCAGATACGCAGTATTTT.

The chain uses TRBV11-2 and TRBJ1-1; the D is unclear. This CDR3 contains 14 residues. V gave up 3 bases and J gave up 2 bases, with 10 bases separating them. The germline V gene has CDR1 SGHAT and CDR2 FQNNGV. The CDR3 DNA follows: TGTGCCAGCAGCTTTAACGGGGTCAACACTGAAGCTTTCTTT. Encoded protein: CASSFNGVNTEAFF. Variable domain in full (rest from reference TRBV11-2 and TRBJ1-1): EAGVAQSPRYKIIEKRQSVAFWCNPISGHATLYWYQQILGQGPKLLIQFQNNGVVDDSQLPKDRFSAERLKGVDSTLKIQPAKLEDSAVYLCASSFNGVNTEAFFGQGTRLTVV.